This TCR beta chain was recovered during a study of long-term antiretroviral therapy in people with HIV. Study as a whole: When the earliest samples were collected, ART was typically delayed until CD4 counts fell.

They ran version v3.0 of the immunoSEQ assay at survey level. The protocol was immunoSEQ multiplex PCR, while the TCRdb copy is restricted to in-frame clones and leaves out a portion. Of around 7,300 clones in the sample, about 74% are singletons; the top ten hold around a sixth. The CDR3 runs to 16 residues. Looked up from germline, CDR1 is SGHDT and CDR2 is YYEEEE. Losses at the gene ends were 2 bases for V and 3 bases for J; bases not matched to a gene: 10. Study-wide results and caveats: Post-ART samples showed increased diversity that remained below transplant donor control levels. Whereas controls had wider CDR3 length ranges, HIV repertoires had narrower ones. Dominance of pre-ART expanded clones persisted, fluctuating and often declining after ART.

A word on this clone: Its specificity is not known.

The rearrangement uses TRBV5-6 and TRBJ1-1, with 7 bases lining up with TRBD1. Here the sequenced sample was unsorted PBMCs, taken about 0.9 years before starting antiretroviral therapy. This TCR was recovered from a man between 35 and 55 years old with HIV. CDR3 bases: TGTGCCAGCAGCTTCCTAAGGGGGCACGGGGACACTGAAGCTTTCTTT. As protein: CASSFLRGHGDTEAFF.